This TCR beta chain was retrieved from a study of blood T cell repertoires in COVID-19. The data were produced by immunoSEQ multiplex PCR, yet TCRdb's version contains in-frame clones alone and is incomplete. Of roughly 120,000 clones listed, over 65% are singletons. A single count supports this clone. The TCR originated in a human donor with acute or convalescent COVID-19. The donor label of this sample is uncertain. The sequenced sample consisted of peripheral blood.

The CDR3 DNA reads TGCGCCAGCAGCCAAGATCTAGACAGTCTCAACTATGGCTACACCTTC. Translation gives CASSQDLDSLNYGYTF. The rearrangement joins TRBV4-1 to TRBJ1-2; TRBD1 is a possible D gene (5 bases). CDR1 is MGHRA, CDR2 YSYEKL, per germline. Trimming left V 0 bases short and J 2 bases short, with 13 bases between. CDR3 length: 16 residues.